Listed below are T cell receptor beta chains from one sample, sequenced in a study of blood T cell repertoires in COVID-19. Sequenced by immunoSEQ multiplex PCR; TCRdb stores in-frame clones only, minus some. The sample lists 200,000 to 250,000 clones, roughly 80% occurring once. The sample consisted of peripheral blood. All receptors derive from a woman between 70 and 85 years old with acute or convalescent COVID-19. CDR3s include the opening cysteine and the closing phenylalanine or tryptophan. The D gene is left open where the match is weak. A clone size is listed for some rows: how often the clone was seen (once, few, many), or a class if it is expanded.

clone size | D gene | J gene | V gene | CDR3 protein | CDR3 DNA
NA | TRBD2 | TRBJ2-1 | TRBV5-1 | CASSLGLAGTLSYNEQFF | TGCGCCAGCAGCCTGGGACTAGCGGGGACCCTCTCCTACAATGAGCAGTTCTTC
few | NA | TRBJ2-3 | TRBV3-1/TRBV3-2 | CASSQDARDFTDTQYF | TGTGCCAGCAGCCAAGATGCCAGGGACTTCACAGATACGCAGTATTTT
few | TRBD1 | TRBJ1-2 | TRBV5-8 | CASSLVLLTGVYGYTF | TGTGCCAGCAGCTTGGTTTTACTGACAGGGGTTTATGGCTACACCTTC
NA | TRBD2 | TRBJ2-1 | TRBV13 | CASSLKSTSGRSEQFF | TGTGCCAGCAGCTTAAAATCAACTAGCGGGAGAAGTGAGCAGTTCTTC
NA | TRBD1 | TRBJ2-3 | TRBV7-2 | CASSTDRTTDTQYF | TGTGCCAGCAGCACGGACAGGACAACAGATACGCAGTATTTT
NA | NA | TRBJ2-7 | TRBV19 | CASSNPGEGRKQYF | TGTGCCAGTAGTAACCCAGGGGAAGGAAGGAAGCAGTACTTC
NA | NA | TRBJ2-7 | TRBV19 | CASSTGAVSYEQYF | TGTGCCAGTAGTACTGGAGCTGTATCCTACGAGCAGTACTTC
NA | NA | TRBJ2-1 | TRBV18 | CASSPSGAYNEQFF | TGTGCCAGCTCACCATCGGGGGCCTACAATGAGCAGTTCTTC
NA | NA | TRBJ1-6 | TRBV3-1/TRBV3-2 | CASSQNPGGLSYNSPLHF | TGTGCCAGCAGCCAAAACCCCGGGGGGCTCTCCTATAATTCACCCCTCCACTTT
NA | NA | TRBJ2-5 | TRBV7-9 | CASSLMGAVETQYF | TGTGCCAGCAGCTTAATGGGGGCAGTGGAGACCCAGTACTTC